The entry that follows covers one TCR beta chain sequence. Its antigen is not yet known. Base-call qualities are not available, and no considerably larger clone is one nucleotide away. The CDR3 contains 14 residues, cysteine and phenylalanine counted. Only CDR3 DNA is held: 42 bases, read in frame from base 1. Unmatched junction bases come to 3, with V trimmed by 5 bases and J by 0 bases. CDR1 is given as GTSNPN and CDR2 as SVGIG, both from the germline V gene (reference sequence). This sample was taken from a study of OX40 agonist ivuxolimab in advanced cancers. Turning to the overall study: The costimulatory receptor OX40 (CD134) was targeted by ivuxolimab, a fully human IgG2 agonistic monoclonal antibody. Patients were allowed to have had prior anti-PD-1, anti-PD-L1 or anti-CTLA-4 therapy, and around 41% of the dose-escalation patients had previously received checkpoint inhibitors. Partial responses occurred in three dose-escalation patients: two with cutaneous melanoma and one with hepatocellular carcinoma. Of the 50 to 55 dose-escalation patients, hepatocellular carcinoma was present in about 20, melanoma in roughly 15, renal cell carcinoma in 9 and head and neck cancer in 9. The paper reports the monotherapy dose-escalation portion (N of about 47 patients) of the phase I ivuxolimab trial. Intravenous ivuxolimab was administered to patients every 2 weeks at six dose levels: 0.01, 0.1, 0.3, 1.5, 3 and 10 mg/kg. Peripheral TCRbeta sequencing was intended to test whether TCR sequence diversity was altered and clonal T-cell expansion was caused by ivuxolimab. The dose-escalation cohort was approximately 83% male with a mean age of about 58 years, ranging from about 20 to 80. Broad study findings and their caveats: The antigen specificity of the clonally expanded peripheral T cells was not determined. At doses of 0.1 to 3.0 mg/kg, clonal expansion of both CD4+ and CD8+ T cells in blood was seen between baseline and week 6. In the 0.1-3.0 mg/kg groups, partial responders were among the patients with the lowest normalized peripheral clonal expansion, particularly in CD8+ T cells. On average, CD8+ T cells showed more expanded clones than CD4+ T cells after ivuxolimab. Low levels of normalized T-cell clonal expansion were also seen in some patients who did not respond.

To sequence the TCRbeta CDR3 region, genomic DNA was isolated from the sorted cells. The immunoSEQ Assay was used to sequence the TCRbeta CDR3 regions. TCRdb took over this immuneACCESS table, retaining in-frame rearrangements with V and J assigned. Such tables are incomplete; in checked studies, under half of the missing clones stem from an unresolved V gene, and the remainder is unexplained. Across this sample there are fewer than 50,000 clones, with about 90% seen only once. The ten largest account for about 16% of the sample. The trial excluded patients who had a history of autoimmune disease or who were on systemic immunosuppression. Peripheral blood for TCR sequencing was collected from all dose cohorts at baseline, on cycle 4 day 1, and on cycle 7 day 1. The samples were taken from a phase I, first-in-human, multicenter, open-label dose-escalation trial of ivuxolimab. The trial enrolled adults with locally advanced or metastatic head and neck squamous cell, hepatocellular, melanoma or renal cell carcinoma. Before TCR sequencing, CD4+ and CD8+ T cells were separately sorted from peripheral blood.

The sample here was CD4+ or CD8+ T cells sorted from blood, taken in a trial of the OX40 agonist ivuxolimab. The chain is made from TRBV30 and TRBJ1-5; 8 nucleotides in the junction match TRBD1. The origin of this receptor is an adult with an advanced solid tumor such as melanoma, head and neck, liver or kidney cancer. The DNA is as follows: TGTGCCTGGGGGGACAGGTATAGCAATCAGCCCCAGCATTTT. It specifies CAWGDRYSNQPQHF.